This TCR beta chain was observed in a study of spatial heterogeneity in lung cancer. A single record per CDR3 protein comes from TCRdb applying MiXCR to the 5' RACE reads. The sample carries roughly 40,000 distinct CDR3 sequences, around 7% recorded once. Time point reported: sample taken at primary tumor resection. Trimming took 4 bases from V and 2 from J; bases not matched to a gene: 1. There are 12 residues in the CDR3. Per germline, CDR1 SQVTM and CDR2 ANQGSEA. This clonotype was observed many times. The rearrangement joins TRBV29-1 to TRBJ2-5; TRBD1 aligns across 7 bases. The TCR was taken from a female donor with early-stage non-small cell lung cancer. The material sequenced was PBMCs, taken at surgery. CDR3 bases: TGCAGCGTTGGCAGGGGGCAAGAGACCCAGTACTTC. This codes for CSVGRGQETQYF.